This T cell receptor beta chain was sequenced for a study of T cells in Graves' hyperthyroidism and ophthalmopathy. The sample, blood from the first hyperthyroidism diagnosis, precedes any ophthalmopathy symptoms. Approximately 9.3 ml of fresh peripheral blood supplied the PBMCs. Overall study findings and caveats: Among clonotypes expanded in thyroid above 0.001, most were also found in blood.

As concerns this clonotype: Its antigen remains unidentified.

Amplification of TCR beta CDR3 regions used RNA as the template. When the TCR CDR3 underwent first-round RT-PCR, the HTBI primer set was used. TCRdb called the multiplex PCR reads again in MiXCR, with one record for every CDR3 protein. The data contain about 250,000 distinct CDR3 sequences, roughly 15% of them singletons. The CDR3 totals 11 residues. CDR1 is LNHNV and CDR2 is YYDKDF in the germline V gene (reference sequence). The V end was cut by 8 bases, the J end by 4 bases, with 8 bases between. The sequenced sample was blood. This TCR was recovered from a woman aged 50 to 60 with Graves' hyperthyroidism that later progressed to Graves' ophthalmopathy. The genes are TRBV15 and TRBJ1-1; D is perhaps TRBD1 (5 bases). CDR3 bases: TGTGCCACCTGGGGGGTCACTGAAGCTTTCTTT. This sequence encodes CATWGVTEAFF.